This T cell receptor (beta chain) came from a study of blood T cells in healthy people across ages. Study-wide background: When template switching was applied, about one barcoded beta molecule was captured per two T cells. Study outcomes and limitations: When one million T cells were used, diversity estimates were thought to be underestimates.

This clonotype showed up many times. Its antigen is currently unknown. From germline, CDR1 is LGHNA and CDR2 YSLEER. Trimming at V came to 3 bases and at J to 5 bases, leaving 10 bases not matched to a gene. The CDR3 has 16 amino acids. There were healthy Caucasian individuals from Russia, aged roughly 6 to 90, serving as donors. In each sample, at least 7 million PBMCs were isolated. Primed by a sample-barcoded 5' primer and a J-beta primer mix, a second PCR proceeded for about 6 to 11 cycles. TCRdb used MiXCR to reprocess the 5' RACE reads, holding one entry per CDR3 protein. The repertoire holds about 670,000 distinct CDR3 sequences, with around 41% as singletons.

The TCR sequence derives from a man at least 80 years old in good health. The J gene is TRBJ2-1, the V gene TRBV4-3, with TRBD1 identical over 7 bases. The sequenced material came from blood. As DNA, the CDR3 is TGCGCCAGCAGCCACGCCGGGACAGCAGTAGACAATGAGCAGTTCTTC. Translation: CASSHAGTAVDNEQFF.